The 2 T cell receptor beta chains in this list originate from one sample, sequenced in a study of breast tumors, draining lymph nodes, adjacent tissues. One entry per CDR3 protein, called by TCRdb with MiXCR from the multiplex PCR reads. Among approximately 170,000 distinct CDR3 sequences listed, around a third were seen once. Samples came from axillary lymph nodes draining the breast cancer. The sample consisted of axillary lymph node tissue. These receptors all come from a female donor with breast cancer. Some clones in this sample may be carry-over from other donors' samples.

The gene calls are TRBV7-8 and TRBJ1-4; perhaps TRBD1 as D (6 bases). Germline CDR1 is SGHVS and CDR2 is FQNEAQ. This CDR3 spans 13 amino acids. V was clipped by 3 bases and J by 10 bases, with 12 bases between them. CDR3 DNA: TGTGCCAGCAGCTTCGACAGGCGGGGAAAACTGTTTTTT. This codes for CASSFDRRGKLFF.

Only one count was recorded for this clonotype. It may be a read error: a sequence one base away is much more abundant. The chain combines TRBV4-1 with TRBJ1-3; D is perhaps TRBD1 (6 bases). Germline lookup yields CDR1 MGHRA and CDR2 YSYEKL. CDR3 length: 17 residues. Trimming took 1 base from V and 8 from J, leaving 21 bases between them. CDR3 DNA sequence: TGCGCCAGCAGCCAAGTTCCGGGAATTGGGGGCGGAGACACCATATATTTT. Its protein product is CASSQVPGIGGGDTIYF.